Ten or more counts support the clone carrying this T cell receptor (beta chain). Its target is unknown. The record originates from a study of blood T cells in healthy people across ages. Whole-study results and caveats: Estimated diversity that came from one million T cells was considered an underestimate.

This CDR3 has 14 amino acids. Germline CDR1 and CDR2: SGHKS and YYEKEE (reference sequence). The V end lost 2 bases, the J end lost 1 base, and 9 bases lay between the germline ends. The study isolated at least 6.5 million PBMCs from each sample. Through a sample-barcoded 5' primer and a J-beta primer mix, a second PCR was run for about 6 to 12 cycles. TCRdb recomputed calls from the 5' RACE reads with MiXCR, one row per CDR3 protein. The data hold 1.5 million to 2 million distinct CDR3 sequences, with approximately 28% observed a single time. Material: blood. This clonotype was sampled from a woman in her twenties or thirties in good health. The chain joins TRBV5-5 to TRBJ1-1; D unclear. The CDR3 region is CASSFGRENTEAFF. The CDR3 DNA reads TGTGCCAGCAGCTTTGGACGGGAGAACACTGAAGCTTTCTTT.